One sample yielded the 8 T cell receptor beta chains listed below, sequenced in a study of T cells after yellow fever vaccination. TCRdb fed the 5' RACE reads into MiXCR, producing one record per CDR3 protein. The data show some 390,000 distinct CDR3 sequences, with approximately 6% seen just once and over 12% held by the top ten. This material consisted of PBMCs, taken 5 days after the yellow fever booster vaccination. These TCRs come from a man in his thirties or forties who received the YFV17D yellow fever vaccine.

Points on this clonotype: This may be a read error: a much more frequent sequence differs by one nucleotide. The CDR3 carries no conserved terminal phenylalanine or tryptophan, so it likely arises from a read error. The chain's CDR3 is CASSPQGIVRIGEQFL. The DNA for the CDR3 is TGTGCCAGCAGCCCACAGGGTATCGTTCGTATTGGTGAGCAGTTCTTA. J is TRBJ2-1 and V is TRBV12-3 or TRBV12-4, with D perhaps TRBD1 (6 bases). V lost 6 bases and J 9 bases, leaving 24 bases between the germline ends. The CDR3 sequence is 16 residues long.

Here the CDR3 reads CSARLPAGTSGILFSYNEQFF. In nucleotides, the CDR3 is TGCAGTGCTAGACTTCCTGCCGGGACTAGCGGGATTCTATTCTCCTACAATGAGCAGTTCTTC. The V gene is TRBV20-1, the J gene TRBJ2-1, with 13 bases lining up with TRBD2. In germline, CDR1 is DFQATT, CDR2 SNEGSKA (reference sequence). The CDR3 contains 21 residues. J gave up 0 bases and V 2 bases, and 16 bases lay outside the gene matches.

The rearrangement joins TRBV20-1 to TRBJ1-4, with 7 bases aligning to TRBD1. The CDR3 contains 13 residues. Per germline, CDR1 DFQATT and CDR2 SNEGSKA (reference sequence). With 4 bases clipped from V and 4 bases from J, the junction kept 3 bases outside the gene matches. CDR3 nucleotides: TGCAGTGCTATGACAGGGTATAATGAAAAACTGTTTTTT. Encoded protein: CSAMTGYNEKLFF.

This chain connects TRBV12-3 or TRBV12-4 to TRBJ2-5, with D unresolved. Trimming cost V 3 bases and J 1 base, with 9 bases left between them. The CDR3 covers 14 residues. CDR3: CASSLWAVQETQYF. CDR3 coding DNA: TGTGCCAGCAGTTTGTGGGCGGTCCAAGAGACCCAGTACTTC.

The gene calls are TRBV20-1 and TRBJ2-1; weak D call: TRBD2 (7 bases). Trimming took 3 bases from V and 6 from J, leaving 21 bases between them. Germline CDR1 reads DFQATT; CDR2 reads SNEGSKA (reference sequence). The CDR3 is made up of 16 amino acids. CDR3 sequence (DNA): TGCAGTGCTAGGAGGGGGGGAAGCGGCCCCTTCAATGAGCAGTTCTTC. This gives the protein CSARRGGSGPFNEQFF.

This clonotype turned up a few times. The chain has TRBV6-5 and TRBJ2-3; D unclear. The CDR3 has 14 residues. The V and J ends lost 2 bases and 1 base respectively, with 7 bases between them. Looked up from germline, CDR1 is MNHEY and CDR2 is SVGAGI. The CDR3 loop is CASSYRPGTDTQYF. CDR3 bases: TGTGCCAGCAGTTACCGGCCAGGCACAGATACGCAGTATTTT.

The chain couples TRBV30 to TRBJ2-7; no reliable D call. V was cut by 0 bases and J by 5 bases, with 8 bases left in between. CDR3 size: 12 residues. Germline V CDR1 and CDR2: GTSNPN, SVGIG (reference sequence). The CDR3 spells CAWSVVRDEQYF. CDR3 DNA sequence: TGTGCCTGGAGTGTAGTAAGGGACGAGCAGTACTTC.

This chain joins TRBV6-2 or TRBV6-3 and TRBJ2-5; D not certain. The germline V and J ends were trimmed by 10 bases and 1 base, with 10 bases remaining between them. Germline assignment: CDR1 MNHEY and CDR2 SVGEGT. The CDR3 runs 12 residues. The CDR3 protein is CAISAAQETQYF. The CDR3 bases are TGTGCCATCAGCGCCGCCCAAGAGACCCAGTACTTC.